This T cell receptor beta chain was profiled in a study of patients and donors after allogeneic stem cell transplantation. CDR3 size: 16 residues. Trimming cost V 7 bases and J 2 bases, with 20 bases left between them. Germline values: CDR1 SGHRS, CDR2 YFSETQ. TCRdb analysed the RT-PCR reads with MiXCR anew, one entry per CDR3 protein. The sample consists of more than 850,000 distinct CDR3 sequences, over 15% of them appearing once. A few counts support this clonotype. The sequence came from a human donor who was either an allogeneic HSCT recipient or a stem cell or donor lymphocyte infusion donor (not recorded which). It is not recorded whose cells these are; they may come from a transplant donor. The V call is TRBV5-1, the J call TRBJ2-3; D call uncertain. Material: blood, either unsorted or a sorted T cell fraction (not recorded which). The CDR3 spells CASAIGHSQNTDTQYF. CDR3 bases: TGCGCCAGCGCGATTGGGCACAGTCAGAACACAGATACGCAGTATTTT.